This T cell receptor (beta chain) was captured in a study of cytomegalovirus exposure and HLA in healthy donors. Trimming at V came to 4 bases and at J to 2 bases, leaving 5 bases not matched to a gene. This CDR3 spans 15 amino acids. From germline, CDR1 is ENHRY and CDR2 SYGVKD. Study findings and constraints: Most TCR sequences showed up rarely, but some public TCRs showed up in many donors. Previously analyzed data showed that most TCR beta V segments were productive at a frequency of about 87% or about 30%.

About this clone itself: As yet, its antigen is unknown.

It was with 60 Vbeta and 13 Jbeta primers that the PCR ran. The method was immunoSEQ multiplex PCR; TCRdb's version includes in-frame clones alone and lacks a portion of them. The table shows more than 95,000 clones, with around 80% occurring only once. The chain combines TRBV10-3 with TRBJ1-3, with 7 bases identical to TRBD1. The TCR sequence derives from a man aged 25 to 40 in good health and CMV-seropositive. Sequenced input: PBMCs. CDR3 coding DNA: TGTGCCATCAGTGCTGGGCAGGGGGCTGGAAACACCATATATTTT. Its protein product is CAISAGQGAGNTIYF.